This T cell receptor beta chain was found in a study of blood T cell repertoires in COVID-19. Libraries were prepared by immunoSEQ multiplex PCR; TCRdb keeps only in-frame clonotypes and omits some of them. The sample has about 76,000 clones; 80% to 85% are singletons. The CDR3 runs to 17 residues. Trimming removed 5 bases from V and 2 bases from J, with 20 bases in between. Germline CDR1 reads SNHLY; CDR2 reads FYNNEI. This TCR came from a human donor in a cohort sampled during active COVID-19. This sequence joins TRBV2 and TRBJ2-3; no firm D call. Sequences were obtained from peripheral blood. The CDR3, as DNA: TGTGCCAGCAGTTGGGCAGCAGGAACCCTCGCCACAGATACGCAGTATTTT. Residues: CASSWAAGTLATDTQYF.